The rows below give T cell receptor beta chains drawn from one sample of a study of blood T cells in healthy people across ages. TCRdb passed the 5' RACE reads through MiXCR, listing each CDR3 protein once. The table records 700,000 or so distinct CDR3 sequences, about 24% of them present only once. The source material was blood. The receptor source for this set is a man aged 65 to 79 in good health. Each CDR3 is given with its conserved first and last residue.

len,j_gene,v_gene,CDR3aa
14,TRBJ2-1,TRBV5-1,CASSPQTGNNEQFF
13,TRBJ1-2,TRBV6-5,CASSYSRAAGYTF
13,TRBJ2-3,TRBV6-5,CASRDGGTDTQYF
14,TRBJ1-2,TRBV7-8,CASSLVYPNYGYTF
14,TRBJ2-4,TRBV12-3/TRBV12-4,CASTPTGRQNIQYF
14,TRBJ2-3,TRBV5-1,CASYRDSYTDTQYF
16,TRBJ2-7,TRBV20-1,CSASTSGRGAYYEQYF
14,TRBJ1-1,TRBV5-1,CASSNAGRDTEAFF
13,TRBJ2-3,TRBV12-3/TRBV12-4,CASTERDADTQYF
16,TRBJ2-3,TRBV5-1,CASSWTTAGDTDTQYF
13,TRBJ2-5,TRBV7-9,CASSLGYSETQYF
13,TRBJ2-1,TRBV27,CASSQALAWEQFF
12,TRBJ1-1,TRBV12-3/TRBV12-4,CASSFLGQGAFF
14,TRBJ2-1,TRBV7-3,CASSLLSGGHEQFF
16,TRBJ1-4,TRBV4-1,CASSQDRQRGREKLFF
13,TRBJ2-5,TRBV2,CASKGREQETQYF
16,TRBJ2-3,TRBV6-5,CASSYEYGGAVDTQYF
15,TRBJ1-2,TRBV27,CASSPDRASNYGYTF
15,TRBJ2-3,TRBV6-5,CATVLDPAFTDTQYF
16,TRBJ2-5,TRBV12-5,CASGFPRVIHQETQYF
14,TRBJ2-5,TRBV10-3,CAISAGTGRETQYF
15,TRBJ1-5,TRBV6-1,CASSEGDGYNQPQHF
14,TRBJ2-1,TRBV20-1,CSASRQGLNNEQFF
13,TRBJ1-4,TRBV7-6,CASRMSTNEKLFF